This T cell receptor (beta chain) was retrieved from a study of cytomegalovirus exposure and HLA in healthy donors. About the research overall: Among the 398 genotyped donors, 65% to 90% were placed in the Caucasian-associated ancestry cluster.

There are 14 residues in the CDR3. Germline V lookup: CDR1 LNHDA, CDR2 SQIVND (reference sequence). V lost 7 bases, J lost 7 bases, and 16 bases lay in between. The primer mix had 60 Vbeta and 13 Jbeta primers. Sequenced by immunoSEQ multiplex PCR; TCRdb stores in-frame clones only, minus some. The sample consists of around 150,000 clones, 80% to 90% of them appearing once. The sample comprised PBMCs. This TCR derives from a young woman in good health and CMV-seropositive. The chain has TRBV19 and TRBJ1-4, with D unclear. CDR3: CASTDNRRFEKLFF. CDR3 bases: TGTGCCAGTACCGACAATCGAAGATTTGAAAAACTGTTTTTT.